This TCR beta chain was recovered during a study of Ad26.COV2.S vaccination and SARS-CoV-2 variants. For the study at large: Participant was drawn from the COV1001 Ad26.COV2.S trial arm.

Treatment: 19 received Ad26.COV2.S at low or high dose, single or two shots; 5 received placebo; per-sample allocation not given. Day 63 after the first injection of vaccine or placebo was the sampling time. Aged 18-55 years, donor was enrolled in Boston in the early 2020s. It was Wuhan-strain SARS-CoV-2 spike that the Ad26 vaccine vector expressed. The method was immunoSEQ multiplex PCR; TCRdb's version includes in-frame clones alone and lacks a portion of them. The sample gives around 450,000 clones, roughly 87% of which show up once; about 1.5% is in the top ten. The TCR comes from a person between 18 and 60 years old who received the Ad26.COV2.S COVID-19 vaccine or a placebo. Sequenced here: peripheral blood, sampled in a trial of Ad26.COV2.S vaccine versus placebo.

In nucleotides, the CDR3 is TGCAGCGTTGGGGTGTCGGGGGGTAGCGAGCAGTACTTC. Amino acids: CSVGVSGGSEQYF. The V gene is TRBV29-1, the J gene TRBJ2-7; 7 nucleotides line up with TRBD2. CDR1 and CDR2 (germline): SQVTM, ANQGSEA. The CDR3 extends over 13 amino acids. V was clipped by 4 bases and J by 6 bases; unmatched bases: 9.